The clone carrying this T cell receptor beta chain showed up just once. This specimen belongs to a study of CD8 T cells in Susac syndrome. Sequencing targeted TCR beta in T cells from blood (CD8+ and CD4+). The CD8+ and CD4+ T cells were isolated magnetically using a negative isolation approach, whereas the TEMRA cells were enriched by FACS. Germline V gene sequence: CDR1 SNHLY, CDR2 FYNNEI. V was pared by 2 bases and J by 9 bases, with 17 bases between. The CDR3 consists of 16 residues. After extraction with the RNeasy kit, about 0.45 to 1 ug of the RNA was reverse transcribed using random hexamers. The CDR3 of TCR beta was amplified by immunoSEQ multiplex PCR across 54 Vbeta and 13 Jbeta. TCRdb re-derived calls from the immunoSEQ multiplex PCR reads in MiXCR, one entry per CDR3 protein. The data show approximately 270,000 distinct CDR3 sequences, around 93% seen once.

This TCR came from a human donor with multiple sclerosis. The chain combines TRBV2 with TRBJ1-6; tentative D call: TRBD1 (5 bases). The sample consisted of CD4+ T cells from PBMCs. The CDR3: CASSERGPAGGSPLHF. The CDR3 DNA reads TGTGCCAGCAGTGAAAGGGGCCCCGCGGGGGGTTCACCCCTCCACTTT.